A selection of T cell receptor beta chains follows, all from one sample in a study of Graves' ophthalmopathy and Graves' hyperthyroidism. TCRdb reprocessed the multiplex PCR reads via MiXCR and lists one record per CDR3 protein. There are around 660,000 distinct CDR3 sequences in the sample; over 40% occur only once, and around 3.3% lies in the top ten. The sequenced sample was peripheral blood. These receptors all stem from an adult man with Graves' ophthalmopathy. Both conserved end residues are part of each CDR3. A D gene is named only where the DNA matches it firmly. Clone size, where shown, is once, few, many, or a class for clones that have expanded.

J gene,CDR3 length,clone size,V gene,D gene,CDR3 DNA,CDR3 protein
TRBJ1-1,13,NA,TRBV5-1,NA,TGCGCCAGCAGCTTCGGCGGGGGAGCTGAAGCTTTCTTT,CASSFGGGAEAFF
TRBJ1-5,13,few,TRBV5-1,NA,TGCGCCAGCAGCTTGGGGCACAATCAGCCCCAGCATTTT,CASSLGHNQPQHF
TRBJ2-2,15,few,TRBV5-8,TRBD2,TGTGCCAGCGGAGCGGGGGATTTTCGGACCGGGGAGCTGTTTTTT,CASGAGDFRTGELFF
TRBJ1-4,16,NA,TRBV25-1,TRBD1,TGTGCCAGCAGTGGCCAAGGACAGGGGGCCGGTGAAAAACTGTTTTTT,CASSGQGQGAGEKLFF
TRBJ2-5,13,NA,TRBV15,TRBD1,TGTGCCACCAGCCGTGACAGGGGGGAGACCCAGTACTTC,CATSRDRGETQYF
TRBJ2-7,15,many,TRBV12-3/TRBV12-4,TRBD2,TGTGCCAGCGCTAGGGCTAGCGGGGGATTTGGGGAGCAGTACTTC,CASARASGGFGEQYF
TRBJ1-1,17,few,TRBV25-1,TRBD1,TGTGCCAGCAGTCCCGGGACAGGGGTTGTTCGCAGCACTGAAGCTTTCTTT,CASSPGTGVVRSTEAFF
TRBJ1-2,13,many,TRBV10-3,TRBD1,TGTGCCATCAGCCCCGACAGGGAGACTGGCTACACCTTC,CAISPDRETGYTF
TRBJ1-1,13,NA,TRBV29-1,TRBD1,TGCAGCGTTGAACTTGGGACAGGGCGTAGAGCTTTCTTT,CSVELGTGRRAFF
TRBJ2-6,15,NA,TRBV7-2,TRBD1,TGCGCCAGCAGCCAGGGGGCGCGTGGGGCCAACGTCCTGACTTTC,CASSQGARGANVLTF
TRBJ2-5,17,few,TRBV6-5,TRBD2,TGTGCCAGCAGTTACACACTAGCGGGAGTGCGGCAAGAGACCCAGTACTTC,CASSYTLAGVRQETQYF
TRBJ1-4,15,many,TRBV7-8,NA,TGTGCCAGCAGCTTAATCAGGTCGGGAGGGGAAAAACTGTTTTTT,CASSLIRSGGEKLFF
TRBJ2-2,13,NA,TRBV10-3,TRBD1,TGTGCCAGCAGGACAGGGGGCTCAAGGGAGCTGTTTTTT,CASRTGGSRELFF
TRBJ1-1,16,NA,TRBV25-1,TRBD1,TGTGCCAGCAGTGACCGGGACAGGGGGTTTTGGACTGAAGCTTTCTTT,CASSDRDRGFWTEAFF
TRBJ2-5,15,NA,TRBV15,TRBD2,TGTGCCACCAGCCGCCTGGCGGGGGGCCAAGAGACCCAGTACTTC,CATSRLAGGQETQYF
TRBJ1-2,15,NA,TRBV10-3,TRBD1,TGTGCCATCAGTGAAGGGGACAGGGGGACGGAGGGCTACACCTTC,CAISEGDRGTEGYTF
TRBJ2-3,15,NA,TRBV6-4,NA,TGTGCCATCAGTGCGGAGGGGGGCGGACTAGATACGCAGTATTTT,CAISAEGGGLDTQYF
TRBJ2-5,15,few,TRBV18,NA,TGTGCCAGCTCACCACGCTTGACGGGGCAAGAGACCCAGTACTTC,CASSPRLTGQETQYF
TRBJ2-6,13,NA,TRBV5-1,NA,TGCGCCAGCACCGGACAGGGGGCCAACGTCCTGACTTTC,CASTGQGANVLTF
TRBJ2-3,15,NA,TRBV12-3/TRBV12-4,NA,TGTGCCAGCAGTTTAAGGACTCATGGAACAGATACGCAGTATTTT,CASSLRTHGTDTQYF
TRBJ1-2,13,many,TRBV7-8,TRBD1,TGTGCCAGCAGCTTAGAAGGGACAGGAGTCTACACCTTC,CASSLEGTGVYTF
TRBJ1-5,14,many,TRBV25-1,NA,TGTGCCAGCAGTGGAAGGAATAACAATCAGCCCCAGCATTTT,CASSGRNNNQPQHF
TRBJ2-7,13,many,TRBV2,NA,TGTGCCAGCAGCAGACTGGCCACGTGGGAGCAGTACTTC,CASSRLATWEQYF
TRBJ2-2,16,few,TRBV11-2,NA,TGTGCCAGCAGCTTAGTCGGGGGACAGCGCACCGGGGAGCTGTTTTTT,CASSLVGGQRTGELFF